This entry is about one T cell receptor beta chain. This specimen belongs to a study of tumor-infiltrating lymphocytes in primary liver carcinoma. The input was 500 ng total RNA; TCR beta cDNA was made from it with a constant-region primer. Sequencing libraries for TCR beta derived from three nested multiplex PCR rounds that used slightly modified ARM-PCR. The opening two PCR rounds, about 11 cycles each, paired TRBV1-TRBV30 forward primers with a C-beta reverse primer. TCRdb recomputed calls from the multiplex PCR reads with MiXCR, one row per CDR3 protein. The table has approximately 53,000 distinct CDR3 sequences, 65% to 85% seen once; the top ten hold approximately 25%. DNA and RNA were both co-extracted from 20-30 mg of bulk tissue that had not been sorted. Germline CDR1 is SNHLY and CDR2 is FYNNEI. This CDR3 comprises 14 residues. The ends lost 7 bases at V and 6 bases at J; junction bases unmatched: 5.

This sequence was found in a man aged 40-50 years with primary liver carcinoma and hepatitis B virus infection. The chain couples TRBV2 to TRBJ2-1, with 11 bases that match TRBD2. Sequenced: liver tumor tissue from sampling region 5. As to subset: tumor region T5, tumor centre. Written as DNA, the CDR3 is TGTGCCAGCACTGGGACTAGCGGAGGCAATGAGCAGTTCTTC. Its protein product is CASTGTSGGNEQFF. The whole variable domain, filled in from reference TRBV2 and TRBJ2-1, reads EPEVTQTPSHQVTQMGQEVILRCVPISNHLYFYWYRQILGQKVEFLVSFYNNEISEKSEIFDDQFSVERPDGSNFTLKIRSTKLEDSAMYFCASTGTSGGNEQFFGPGTRLTVL.